This T cell receptor beta chain derives from a study of CD8 T cells in ankylosing spondylitis. Study-level results: A TCR beta motif made of 7 to 9 highly homologous variants seemed typical of ankylosing spondylitis blood. There was reportedly significant enrichment of clones that were disease-linked in matched ankylosing spondylitis synovial fluid. Disease-linked clones proved CD8+ and comparatively uncommon in peripheral blood. Past studies reported some motif variants in reactive arthritis synovial fluid and blood.

In germline, CDR1 is MDHEN, CDR2 SYDVKM. The ends lost 8 bases at V and 4 bases at J; junction bases unmatched: 5. This CDR3 has 13 amino acids. This clonotype was recorded a few times. Its antigen is as yet unknown. Using quantitative 5'-RACE with molecular barcodes, the authors made TCR beta libraries. TCRdb ran MiXCR on the 5' RACE reads and lists one entry per CDR3 protein. The table includes 470,000 or so distinct CDR3 sequences, 26% detected once. V is TRBV28 and J is TRBJ1-2; the match to TRBD1 covers 9 bases. This clonotype was obtained from a male donor with ankylosing spondylitis. Sequenced sample: blood, either unsorted or a sorted T cell fraction (not recorded which). The CDR3 coding sequence is TGTGCCAGCGCCGGGACAGGGTCCTATGGCTACACCTTC. As protein: CASAGTGSYGYTF.